The 4 T cell receptor beta chains below come from one sample, sequenced in a study of cytomegalovirus exposure and HLA in healthy donors. PCR used 60 Vbeta primers and 13 Jbeta primers. Assay used: immunoSEQ multiplex PCR; TCRdb lists only in-frame clones, some missing. The repertoire table contains 70,000 or so clones. Sequencing was done on a sample of PBMCs. The receptor source for this set is a female donor in good health and CMV-seropositive.

The chain joins TRBV9 to TRBJ2-5, with TRBD2 matching over 8 bases. V trimming: 2 bases; J trimming: 5 bases; junction bases outside the gene matches: 11. CDR1 and CDR2 (germline): SGDLS, YYNGEE. This CDR3 has 16 residues. This CDR3 is CASSVASRGERETQYF. CDR3 nucleotide sequence: TGTGCCAGCAGCGTCGCCTCGCGGGGGGAACGGGAGACCCAGTACTTC.

The chain recombines TRBV7-2 with TRBJ2-1, with D hard to call. Germline CDR1 is SGHTA and CDR2 is FQGNSA. The CDR3 is 11 residues long. V lost 2 bases, J lost 10 bases, and 6 bases lay in between. CDR3 in amino acids: CASSLSYEQFF. The CDR3 region has the DNA TGTGCCAGCAGCTTATCCTACGAGCAGTTCTTC.

The V call is TRBV6-5, the J call TRBJ1-1; D unresolved. The germline V gene has CDR1 MNHEY and CDR2 SVGAGI. This CDR3 spans 12 amino acids. Trimming removed 7 bases from V and 7 bases from J, with 13 bases in between. The CDR3 here is CASTKGGDEAFF. CDR3 nucleotide sequence: TGTGCCAGCACTAAGGGAGGTGATGAAGCTTTCTTT.

The gene calls are TRBV9 and TRBJ1-2; D is perhaps TRBD1 (5 bases). Trimming took 0 bases from V and 0 from J, leaving 9 bases between them. This CDR3 has 15 residues. The germline V gene has CDR1 SGDLS and CDR2 YYNGEE. DNA of the CDR3: TGTGCCAGCAGCGTAGGGGGCAGGACTAACTATGGCTACACCTTC. It encodes CASSVGGRTNYGYTF.